This TCR beta chain was profiled in a study of technical replicates of blood from a handful of donors. Assay used: immunoSEQ multiplex PCR; TCRdb lists only in-frame clones, some missing. Counted here are tens of thousands of clones, around nine tenths occurring once; the ten biggest clones make up approximately 4.7%. J gave up 4 bases and V 4 bases, and 7 bases lay outside the gene matches. This CDR3 is built from 16 residues. Looked up from germline, CDR1 is MNHEY and CDR2 is SMNVEV (reference sequence). The chain couples TRBV27 to TRBJ2-1; 10 bases map to TRBD2. Sequenced sample: PBMCs. The TCR originated in a human donor in good health. Some clones in this sample may be carry-over from other donors' samples. The CDR3 region has the DNA TGTGCCAGCAGTTCCTCCGGGACTAGCGTTTACAATGAGCAGTTCTTC. Protein product: CASSSSGTSVYNEQFF.